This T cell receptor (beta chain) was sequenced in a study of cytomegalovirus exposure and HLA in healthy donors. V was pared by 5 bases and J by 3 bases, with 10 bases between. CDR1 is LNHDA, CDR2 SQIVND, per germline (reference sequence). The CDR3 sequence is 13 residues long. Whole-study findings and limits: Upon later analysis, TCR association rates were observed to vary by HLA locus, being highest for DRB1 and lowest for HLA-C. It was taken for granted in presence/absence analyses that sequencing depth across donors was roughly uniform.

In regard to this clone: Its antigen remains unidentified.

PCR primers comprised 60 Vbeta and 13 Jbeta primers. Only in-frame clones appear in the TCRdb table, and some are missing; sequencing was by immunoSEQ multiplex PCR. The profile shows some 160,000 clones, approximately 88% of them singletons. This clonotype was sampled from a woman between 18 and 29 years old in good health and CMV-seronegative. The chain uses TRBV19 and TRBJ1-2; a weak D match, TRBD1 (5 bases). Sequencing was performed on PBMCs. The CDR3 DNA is TGTGCCAGTAGTCGTCAGGGCGACTATGGCTACACCTTC. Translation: CASSRQGDYGYTF.